Listed here is a single T cell receptor beta chain. Its antigen is not known. Time point denoted: baseline, week 1 (first vaccination visit). The treatment was: pre-vaccination baseline after standard-of-care therapy. This record comes from a study of a mutant IDH1 vaccine in newly diagnosed glioma. At the level of the study: Of treated patients, roughly 62% were men and 37.5% women, averaging around 40 years. Receipt of radiotherapy, temozolomide, or both preceded the study, and most received both. Study results and limitations: Evidence of vaccine-induced immune responses was documented in approximately 93% of patients.

The CDR3 extends over 14 amino acids. The germline gives CDR1 SGHRS, CDR2 YFSETQ. J was trimmed by 4 bases and V by 4 bases; bases with no gene match: 5. Assay used: immunoSEQ multiplex PCR; TCRdb lists only in-frame clones, some missing. The table includes roughly 16,000 clones, just under 80% detected once. The rearrangement uses TRBV5-1 and TRBJ2-3; 8 bases are shared with TRBD1. This clonotype was sampled from a man aged 35 to 55 with glioma. The sample consisted of PBMCs, taken from a glioma patient treated with radiotherapy, temozolomide or both. This chain's CDR3 is CASSGGQVSDTQYF. The CDR3, as DNA: TGCGCCAGCAGCGGGGGACAGGTCTCAGATACGCAGTATTTT.